The entry below gives a single TCR beta chain sequence along with its context. The antigen remains undetermined. Trimming removed 5 bases at V and 0 bases at J, with 16 bases between. This CDR3 is 16 amino acids long. Germline CDR1 and CDR2: SGHNT and YENEEA. Starting from 450 to 550 ng of total RNA, TCR libraries were made with linear amplification. Each CDR3 protein gets one entry after TCRdb re-called the reads with MiXCR. The sample lists about 200,000 distinct CDR3 sequences; about 70% were seen once. This entry belongs to a study of healthy donors' naive CD4 and CD8 T cells. Across the whole study: Donors came from three age groups: 20-25, 40-50 and 60-70 years.

Whole-study findings and limits: Positive CDR3 charge linked to CD4+ cells, negative to CD8+ cells. Most V and J genes were reportedly biased between naive CD4+ and CD8+ cells.

CD4+CD8-CD45RO-CD45RA+ cells were naive CD4+; CD8+CD4-CD45RA+CD27bright cells were naive CD8+. The origin of this receptor is a pool of human donors in good health; the sample pools cells from several healthy donors. The sequenced sample was naive CD4+ and CD8+ T cells sorted from blood, pooled from several donors. The chain links TRBV11-3 to TRBJ1-1; D remains unclear. The CDR3 sequence is CASSPRSSEMNTEAFF. For the CDR3, the DNA is TGTGCCAGCAGCCCACGGTCGTCAGAGATGAACACTGAAGCTTTCTTT. The full variable domain, with the rest looked up from reference TRBV11-3 and TRBJ1-1, is EAGVVQSPRYKIIEKKQPVAFWCNPISGHNTLYWYLQNLGQGPELLIRYENEEAVDDSQLPKDRFSAERLKGVDSTLKIQPAELGDSAVYLCASSPRSSEMNTEAFFGQGTRLTVV.